Listed below are T cell receptor beta chains from one sample, sequenced in a study of cytomegalovirus exposure and HLA in healthy donors. Profiling relied on immunoSEQ multiplex PCR, and the TCRdb table lists in-frame clones only, not all of them. The sample has about 140,000 clones, more than 70% seen once. Sequences were obtained from PBMCs. The receptor source for this set is a male donor in good health and CMV-seropositive. Both conserved end residues are part of each CDR3. A D gene is named only where the DNA matches it firmly. Size tells how often a clone was seen (once, few, many) or the class of an expanded clone, and some rows leave it out.

CDR3nt | CDR3aa | d_gene | j_gene | v_gene | abundance
TGTGCCAGCAGTTATGGGGACACTGGCTACACCTTC | CASSYGDTGYTF | . | TRBJ1-2 | TRBV6-5 | .
TGTGCCAGCAGCTCAGGGGACGAGCAGTACTTC | CASSSGDEQYF | . | TRBJ2-7 | TRBV7-3 | .
TGTGCCAGCAGCTTATCAGTCACTGAAGCTTTCTTT | CASSLSVTEAFF | . | TRBJ1-1 | TRBV6-5 | .
TGTGCCAGCTCAGCGACAGAACGCTTTGAAGCTTTCTTT | CASSATERFEAFF | . | TRBJ1-1 | TRBV18 | .
TGTGCCAGCAGCTTCCTGACAGAGAACACTGAAGCTTTCTTT | CASSFLTENTEAFF | . | TRBJ1-1 | TRBV5-6 | .
TGTGCCAGCAGCTCTAGCGGGAGTCATCTCCACGAGCAGTACTTC | CASSSSGSHLHEQYF | TRBD2 | TRBJ2-7 | TRBV5-8 | .
TGTGCCAGCAGCTTCGGTGGGACACACACGAATGAGCAGTTCTTC | CASSFGGTHTNEQFF | . | TRBJ2-1 | TRBV7-2 | .
TGTGCCAGCAGCTTAGTCGGGGGCAAAAACATTCAGTACTTC | CASSLVGGKNIQYF | . | TRBJ2-4 | TRBV7-2 | .
TGTGCCAGTAGCCCCGCCCGGGGGGTAGGAGATACGCAGTATTTT | CASSPARGVGDTQYF | TRBD2 | TRBJ2-3 | TRBV19 | .
TGTGCCAGCAGCCAACCCGACAGCCCCGGGGGGAACACTGAAGCTTTCTTT | CASSQPDSPGGNTEAFF | . | TRBJ1-1 | TRBV4-2 | .
TGTGCCAGCAGTCCGGTGTCCAATGAGCAGTTCTTC | CASSPVSNEQFF | . | TRBJ2-1 | TRBV7-9 | .
TGTGCCAGCAGCCTCAGACTAACCTACAATGAGCAGTTCTTC | CASSLRLTYNEQFF | . | TRBJ2-1 | TRBV7-8 | .
TGTGCCAGCAGTTCAGCGGTCGGGTCGGGGAACTACGAGCAGTACTTC | CASSSAVGSGNYEQYF | . | TRBJ2-7 | TRBV6-5 | .
TGTGCCAGTAGTCTCGACTACTACGGGCTCAATGAGCAGTTCTTC | CASSLDYYGLNEQFF | . | TRBJ2-1 | TRBV19 | .
TGTGCCAGCAGTGTCCCGGGACAGGGGGCGGGTGGCTACACCTTC | CASSVPGQGAGGYTF | TRBD1 | TRBJ1-2 | TRBV28 | .
TGTGCCAGCAGCCCCCAGGGGGCGAACACCGGGGAGCTGTTTTTT | CASSPQGANTGELFF | TRBD1 | TRBJ2-2 | TRBV7-9 | .
TGTGCCAGCAGTTACTCGGCGGGAGGGCCGGGGGAGCAGTACTTC | CASSYSAGGPGEQYF | TRBD2 | TRBJ2-7 | TRBV6-5 | .
TGTGCCAGCAGCTTTCCGTCAGGGCCCCGGAATCAGCCCCAGCATTTT | CASSFPSGPRNQPQHF | . | TRBJ1-5 | TRBV11-3 | .
TGTGCCAGCAGTGGGGCGCCTCCTGGCTACACCTTC | CASSGAPPGYTF | . | TRBJ1-2 | TRBV6-1 | few
TGTGCTAGCAGCTTAGACTCGAGCTCCTACAATGAGCAGTTCTTC | CASSLDSSSYNEQFF | . | TRBJ2-1 | TRBV7-7 | .
TGTGCCAGCAGTCCGATCGGAGCTACGAGCTCCTACAATGAGCAGTTCTTC | CASSPIGATSSYNEQFF | . | TRBJ2-1 | TRBV28 | .
TGTGCCAGCAGCGCCGGGACAGGGGGTGAAAAACTGTTTTTT | CASSAGTGGEKLFF | TRBD1 | TRBJ1-4 | TRBV9 | .
TGTGCCAGCAGGAGGGAGGGACAGGTGAACACTGAAGCTTTCTTT | CASRREGQVNTEAFF | TRBD1 | TRBJ1-1 | TRBV6-5 | .
TGTGCCAGCAGCGGACCCCCGGGACAGGGGCCAAACGGATACAATGAGCAATTCTTC | CASSGPPGQGPNGYNEQFF | TRBD1 | TRBJ2-1 | TRBV9 | .
TGTGCCAGCAGCGTACAGGTTCCAACGGACACCATATATTTT | CASSVQVPTDTIYF | . | TRBJ1-3 | TRBV6-5 | .
TGCGCCAGCAGTGAGCGGCGGGGGAGCGCCTACGAGCAGTACTTC | CASSERRGSAYEQYF | TRBD2 | TRBJ2-7 | TRBV10-1 | .
TGTGCCAGCAGCTTCAACCCGACAGGGAAAAGGGTCGAGCAGTACTTC | CASSFNPTGKRVEQYF | TRBD1 | TRBJ2-7 | TRBV7-8 | .
TGTGCCAGAAGCTGTGACAGACATAGCAATCAGCCCCAGCATTTT | CARSCDRHSNQPQHF | . | TRBJ1-5 | TRBV5-3 | few
TGTGCCAGTAGTATTGAGAATCAGCCCCAGCATTTT | CASSIENQPQHF | . | TRBJ1-5 | TRBV19 | .
TGTGCCAGCAGCATGACAGGGAGAGGATTCCTCTCTGGGGCCAACGTCCTGACTTTC | CASSMTGRGFLSGANVLTF | TRBD1 | TRBJ2-6 | TRBV5-4 | .
TGTGCCAGCAGCCCATACAGGGACTCCTACAATGAGCAGTTCTTC | CASSPYRDSYNEQFF | . | TRBJ2-1 | TRBV13 | .
TGCGCCAGCAGCAAGGGACAAGGCCCATCCTCTGGAAACACCATATATTTT | CASSKGQGPSSGNTIYF | . | TRBJ1-3 | TRBV5-1 | .
TGTGCCAGCAGCTTCCGAGGACAGTTCCAAGAGACCCAGTACTTC | CASSFRGQFQETQYF | . | TRBJ2-5 | TRBV5-8 | .
TGTGCCAGCAGCGGAGGGGGGGCGGGGGAGACCCAGTACTTC | CASSGGGAGETQYF | . | TRBJ2-5 | TRBV9 | few
TGTGCCTGGGGGGGGGTCACGGGCAATACTCTAGAGACCCAGTACTTC | CAWGGVTGNTLETQYF | TRBD2 | TRBJ2-5 | TRBV30 | .
TGTGCTAGCAGCCCGAATAGCGGGGGGGGCACAGATACGCAGTATTTT | CASSPNSGGGTDTQYF | TRBD2 | TRBJ2-3 | TRBV7-7 | .
TGCGCCACCGTACAAAATATTCCTCTCACCGGGGAGCTGTTTTTT | CATVQNIPLTGELFF | . | TRBJ2-2 | TRBV10-1 | .
TGTGCCAGCAGCTTACAGGGATTTTATGGCTACACCTTC | CASSLQGFYGYTF | . | TRBJ1-2 | TRBV7-8 | few
TGTGCCAGCAGTTTATGGCCCAGCTCCTACGAGCAGTACTTC | CASSLWPSSYEQYF | . | TRBJ2-7 | TRBV27 | once
TGTGCCAGCAGCGTAGGACTAGCGAGCACAGATACGCAGTATTTT | CASSVGLASTDTQYF | TRBD2 | TRBJ2-3 | TRBV9 | once
TGTGCCAGCAGCTTCGGCGCAGGGGGGTACACTGAAGCTTTCTTT | CASSFGAGGYTEAFF | TRBD1 | TRBJ1-1 | TRBV11-2 | .
TGTGCCAGCAGTGGGGGACAGGGAAGCGATGAGCAGTTCTTC | CASSGGQGSDEQFF | TRBD1 | TRBJ2-1 | TRBV6-1 | .
TGTGCCAGTAGTATTACAGGGGGGTCGGATGAGCAGTTCTTC | CASSITGGSDEQFF | TRBD1 | TRBJ2-1 | TRBV19 | .